Below, 14 T cell receptor delta chains from the same sample are listed, as sequenced in a study of γδ T cells in repeated Plasmodium falciparum infection. Flow sorting of PBMC yielded separate Vgamma9/Vdelta2+ and Vdelta2-negative gammadelta T cell populations for bulk repertoire analysis. TCRdb re-called the multiplex PCR reads using CATT. The sample records around 86,000 delta-chain clones, roughly 1.4% being singletons. The specimen sequenced was gamma-delta T cells from blood. These receptors were taken from a pool of human donors (malaria-infected and uninfected, not separated).

A word on this clone: TCRdb's listed protein matches a much larger clone and diverges from this DNA's translation at residue 11, likely through a read error; the protein shown comes from the DNA. V is TRDV1 and J is TRDJ1; D is undetermined. The germline V gene encodes CDR1 TSWWSYY and CDR2 QGS. The CDR3 loop spans 15 amino acids. CDR3: CALGERKRLTGKLIF. CDR3 bases: TGTGCTCTTGGGGAAAGGAAGCGTCTCACCGGTAAACTCATCTTT.

This clone has just a few counts. Translating this DNA gives a protein that differs at residue 11 from the TCRdb one, which belongs to a much larger clone; a read error is likely, and the protein shown is this translation. The chain has TRDV1 and TRDJ1, with 7 bases lining up with TRDD3. The CDR3 loop spans 19 amino acids. The germline V gene has CDR1 TSWWSYY and CDR2 QGS. V trimming: 1 base; J trimming: 2 bases; junction bases outside the gene matches: 16. The CDR3 protein is CALGERNVWGTRGTDKLIF. In nucleotides, the CDR3 is TGTGCTCTTGGGGAACGTAACGTATGGGGGACACGAGGGACCGATAAACTCATCTTT.

Worth noting for this clone: With only one base between it and a far larger clone, this is likely a read error. The same CDR3 is also encoded by other DNA sequences in this sample. The V call is TRDV2, the J call TRDJ2; tentative D call: TRDD3 (5 bases). CDR1 GEAIGNYY and CDR2 EKD come from the germline V gene. V was clipped by 7 bases and J by 0 bases, with 29 bases between them. This CDR3 contains 20 residues. As DNA, the CDR3 is TGTGCCTGCGTCAAAAGGGAAGAGAGGGGAATCTTCGCTTTGACAGCACAACTCTTCTTT. This translates into CACVKREERGIFALTAQLFF.

This clone was counted only a few times. An end of the junction differs from the germline gene, which may be a read error. The J gene is TRDJ1, the V gene TRDV1; D remains ambiguous. CDR1 and CDR2 from the germline V gene are TSWWSYY and QGS. The CDR3 totals 15 residues. This CDR3 is CALGKLASHTDKLIF. Here the CDR3 DNA reads TGTGCTCTTGGGAAACTAGCCAGCCACACCGATAAACTCATCTTT.

The table lists this clone with many counts. This chain uses TRDV2 with TRDJ1; 8 bases map to TRDD3. This CDR3 is built from 14 residues. Looked up from germline, CDR1 is GEAIGNYY and CDR2 is EKD. The V gene end was trimmed by 2 bases and the J gene end by 2 bases; junction bases not matched to a gene: 3. CDR3 sequence: CACDKLGDTDKLIF. The CDR3 nucleotides read TGTGCCTGTGACAAGTTGGGGGATACCGATAAACTCATCTTT.

A remark on this clone: The mismatch at residue 5 between this DNA's translation and the TCRdb protein of a much larger clone likely reflects a read error; the protein shown is translated from the DNA. The chain combines TRDV1 with TRDJ1, with TRDD3 identical over 8 bases. Since TCRdb gives no J gene, matching the DNA to germline was used here to assign it. This CDR3 is 15 amino acids long. The junction had 4 bases not matched to a gene; V was cut back by 4 bases and J by 0 bases. From germline, CDR1 is TSWWSYY and CDR2 QGS. The CDR3 DNA is TGTGCTCTTGGGGTACGGGGATACTACACCGATAAACTCATCTTT. Amino acid sequence: CALGVRGYYTDKLIF.

To note about this clone: This DNA's translation differs at residue 13 from TCRdb's protein, which comes from a much larger clone; a read error is likely, and the protein shown is translated from the DNA. With the J gene uncalled, the V gene is TRDV2. The CDR3 consists of 14 residues. CDR1 is GEAIGNYY and CDR2 is EKD in the germline V gene. The CDR3 here is CACDPLLETDKLTF. The CDR3, as DNA: TGTGCCTGTGACCCTTTACTCGAGACCGATAAACTCACCTTT.

A word on this clone: A read error is the likely source, as a far larger clone sits one nucleotide away. Other DNA sequences in this specimen translate into the identical CDR3. CDR3: CALHSSSLPSWGILPRVDKLIF. The CDR3 DNA follows: TGTGCTCTCCATTCCTCTAGCCTTCCTAGCTGGGGGATACTCCCTCGGGTCGATAAACTCATCTTT. The gene calls are TRDV1 and TRDJ1; 11 bases agree with TRDD3. The J gene, not given by TCRdb, was assigned here from a germline match of the nucleotide sequence. Looked up from germline, CDR1 is TSWWSYY and CDR2 is QGS. V shed 9 bases and J 4 bases; nucleotides not matched to a gene: 31. The CDR3 extends over 22 amino acids.

This clone was seen only a few times. Given a far larger clone just one base away, this is likely a sequencing read error. The sample carries other DNA sequences with the same CDR3. The chain joins TRDV2 to TRDJ1, with 9 bases that match TRDD3. TCRdb is silent on the J gene; assignment here came from matching the DNA to germline. V was clipped by 0 bases and J by 2 bases; unmatched bases: 9. There are 17 residues in the CDR3. Germline loops: CDR1 GEAIGNYY, CDR2 EKD. CDR3 coding DNA: TGTGCCTGTGACACCGTGGGCCTGGGGGATCCGACCGATAAACTCATCTTT. It encodes CACDTVGLGDPTDKLIF.

As regards this clone: TCRdb has a much larger clone's protein, which differs at residue 16 from the translation of this DNA, likely because of a read error; what is shown is the protein translated from the DNA. The chain uses TRDV2 and TRDJ1, with TRDD3 matching over 11 bases. Since TCRdb gives no J gene, matching the DNA to germline was used here to assign it. Germline trimming cut 0 bases from V and 3 bases from J; bases unmatched to any gene: 20. Germline values: CDR1 GEAIGNYY, CDR2 EKD. This CDR3 spans 21 amino acids. The CDR3 sequence is CACDTVKASPGGYKEPDKLIF. CDR3 nucleotides: TGTGCCTGTGACACCGTGAAGGCTAGTCCTGGGGGATACAAAGAACCCGATAAACTCATCTTT.

This clone has a handful of counts. The protein TCRdb lists belongs to a much larger clone and differs from this DNA's translation at residue 3, which points to a read error; the protein shown is made from the DNA. The chain is built from TRDV2 and TRDJ1; 8 nucleotides agree with TRDD3. No J gene is reported in TCRdb; it was inferred here by comparing the DNA with germline. Germline lookup yields CDR1 GEAIGNYY and CDR2 EKD. This CDR3 comprises 16 residues. The CDR3 DNA reads as TGTGCCCGTGACACCGGCCTGGGGGACCACACCGATAAACTCATCTTT. Its protein is CARDTGLGDHTDKLIF.

This clone was found many times. The chain uses TRDV2 and TRDJ1; 12 positions agree with TRDD3. V dropped 3 bases and J dropped 3; count of bases not matched to a gene: 40. CDR3 length: 27 amino acids. CDR1 and CDR2 from the germline V gene are GEAIGNYY and EKD. CDR3 sequence reads: CACDPLLPTDPRDVKTSGGYGADKLIF. The CDR3 nucleotides read TGTGCCTGTGACCCACTTCTCCCGACCGACCCGAGGGATGTAAAAACTTCTGGGGGATACGGCGCCGATAAACTCATCTTT.

Worth noting for this clone: A far larger clone is only one base removed, so a read error is likely. The sample has other DNA sequences that encode this CDR3 too. The gene calls are TRDV1 and TRDJ1, with TRDD3 identical over 8 bases. CDR1 and CDR2 from the germline V gene are TSWWSYY and QGS. There are 19 residues in the CDR3. CDR3 coding DNA: TGTGCCCTTGGCCGTAGGCAACTCTGGGGGACATTAGACACCGATAAACTCATCTTT. Translated, it gives CALGRRQLWGTLDTDKLIF.

This clone has only a few counts. The amino acid sequence in TCRdb belongs to a much larger clone and departs from this DNA's translation at residue 3, likely a sequencing read error; the sequence shown is translated from the DNA. V usage is TRDV2 and J usage is TRDJ1; 13 bases line up with TRDD3. TCRdb supplies no J gene; here it was assigned by aligning the nucleotide sequence to germline. This CDR3 has 17 residues. Germline values: CDR1 GEAIGNYY, CDR2 EKD. CDR3 sequence (DNA): TGTGCCTCTGACACGATAGTACTGGGGGATACGCGAAAAGAACTCATCTTT. Its protein is CASDTIVLGDTRKELIF.